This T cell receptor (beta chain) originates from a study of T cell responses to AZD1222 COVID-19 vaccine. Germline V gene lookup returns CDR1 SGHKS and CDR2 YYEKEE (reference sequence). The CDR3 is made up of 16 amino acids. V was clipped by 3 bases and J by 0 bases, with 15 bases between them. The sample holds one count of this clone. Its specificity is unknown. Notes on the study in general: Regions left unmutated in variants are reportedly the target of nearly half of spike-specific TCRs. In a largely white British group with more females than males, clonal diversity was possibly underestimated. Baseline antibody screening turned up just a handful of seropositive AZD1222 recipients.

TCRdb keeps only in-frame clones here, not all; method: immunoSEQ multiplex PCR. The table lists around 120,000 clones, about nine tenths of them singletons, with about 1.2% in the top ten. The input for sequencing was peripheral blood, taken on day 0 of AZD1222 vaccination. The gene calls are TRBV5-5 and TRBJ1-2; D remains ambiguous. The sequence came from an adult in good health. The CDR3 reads CASSSAGIGANYGYTF. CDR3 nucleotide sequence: TGTGCCAGCAGCTCTGCCGGGATAGGAGCTAACTATGGCTACACCTTC.